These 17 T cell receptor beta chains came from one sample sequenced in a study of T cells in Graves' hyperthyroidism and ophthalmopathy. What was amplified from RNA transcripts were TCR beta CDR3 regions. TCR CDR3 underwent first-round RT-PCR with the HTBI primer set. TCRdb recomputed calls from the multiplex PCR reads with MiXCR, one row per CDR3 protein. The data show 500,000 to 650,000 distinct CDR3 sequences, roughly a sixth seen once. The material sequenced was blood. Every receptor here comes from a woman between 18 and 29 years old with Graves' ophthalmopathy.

The CDR3 loop reads CASSSRLETQYF. The CDR3 region has the DNA TGTGCCAGCAGTTCACGTCTCGAGACCCAGTACTTC. This chain connects TRBV12-3 or TRBV12-4 to TRBJ2-5; no clear D. This CDR3 is 12 amino acids long. With 4 bases removed from V and 5 bases from J, the gap between germline ends came to 8 bases.

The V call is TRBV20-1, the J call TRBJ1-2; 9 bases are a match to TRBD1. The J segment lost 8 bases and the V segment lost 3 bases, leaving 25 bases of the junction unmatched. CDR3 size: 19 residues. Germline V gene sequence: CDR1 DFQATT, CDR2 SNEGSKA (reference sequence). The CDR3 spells CSARGLTGTGYDKSGGYTF. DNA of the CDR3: TGCAGTGCTAGGGGTCTGACCGGGACAGGGTACGACAAGTCTGGGGGCTACACCTTC.

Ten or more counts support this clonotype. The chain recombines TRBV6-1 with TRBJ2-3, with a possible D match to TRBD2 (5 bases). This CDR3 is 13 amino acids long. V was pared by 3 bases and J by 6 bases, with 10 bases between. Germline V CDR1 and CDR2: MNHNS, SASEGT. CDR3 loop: CASSDSGMDTQYF. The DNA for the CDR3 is TGTGCCAGCAGTGACAGCGGCATGGATACGCAGTATTTT.

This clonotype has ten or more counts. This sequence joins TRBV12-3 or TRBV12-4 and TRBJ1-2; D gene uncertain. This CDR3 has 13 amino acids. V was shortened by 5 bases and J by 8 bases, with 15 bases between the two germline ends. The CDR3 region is CASSGQETGGYTF. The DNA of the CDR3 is TGTGCCAGCAGTGGGCAGGAGACTGGCGGCTACACCTTC.

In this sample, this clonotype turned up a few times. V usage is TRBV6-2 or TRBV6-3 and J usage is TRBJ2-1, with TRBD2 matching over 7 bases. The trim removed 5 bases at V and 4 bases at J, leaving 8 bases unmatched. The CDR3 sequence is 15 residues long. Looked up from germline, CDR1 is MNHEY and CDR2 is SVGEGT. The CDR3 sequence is CASSDLAVRYNEQFF. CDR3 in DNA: TGTGCCAGCAGTGACCTAGCGGTACGTTACAATGAGCAGTTCTTC.

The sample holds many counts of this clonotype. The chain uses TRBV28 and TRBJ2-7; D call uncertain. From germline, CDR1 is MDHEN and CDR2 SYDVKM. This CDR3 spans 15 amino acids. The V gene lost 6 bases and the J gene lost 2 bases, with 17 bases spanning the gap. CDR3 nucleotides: TGTGCCAGCAGGTCGATTAGACTTTTACCCTACGAGCAGTACTTC. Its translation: CASRSIRLLPYEQYF.

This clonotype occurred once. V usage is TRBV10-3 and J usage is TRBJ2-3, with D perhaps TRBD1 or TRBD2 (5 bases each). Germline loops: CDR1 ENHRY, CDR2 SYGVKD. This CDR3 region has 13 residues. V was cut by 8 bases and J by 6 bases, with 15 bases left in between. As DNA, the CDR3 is TGTGCCATCCGCCGGGACCCCGTCGATACGCAGTATTTT. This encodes CAIRRDPVDTQYF.

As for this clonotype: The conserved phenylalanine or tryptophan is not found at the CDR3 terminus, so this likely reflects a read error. CDR3 in amino acids: CASSLEGNTDTQYL. In nucleotides, the CDR3 is TGTGCCAGCAGCTTAGAGGGGAACACAGATACGCAGTATTTA. V gene TRBV7-6 combines with J gene TRBJ2-3; D perhaps matches TRBD1 (5 bases). Per germline, CDR1 SGHVS and CDR2 FNYEAQ. CDR3 length: 14 residues. The V gene lost 1 base and the J gene lost 2 bases, with 7 bases spanning the gap.

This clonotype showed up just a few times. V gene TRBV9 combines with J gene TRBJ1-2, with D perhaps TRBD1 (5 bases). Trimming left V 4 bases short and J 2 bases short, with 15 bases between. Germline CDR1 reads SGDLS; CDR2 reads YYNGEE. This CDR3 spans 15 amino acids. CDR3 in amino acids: CASSPSGSVNYGYTF. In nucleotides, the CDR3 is TGTGCCAGCAGCCCATCAGGGAGCGTAAACTATGGCTACACCTTC. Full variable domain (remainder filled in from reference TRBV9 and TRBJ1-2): DSGVTQTPKHLITATGQRVTLRCSPRSGDLSVYWYQQSLDQGLQFLIQYYNGEERAKGNILERFSAQQFPDLHSELNLSSLELGDSALYFCASSPSGSVNYGYTFGSGTRLTVV.

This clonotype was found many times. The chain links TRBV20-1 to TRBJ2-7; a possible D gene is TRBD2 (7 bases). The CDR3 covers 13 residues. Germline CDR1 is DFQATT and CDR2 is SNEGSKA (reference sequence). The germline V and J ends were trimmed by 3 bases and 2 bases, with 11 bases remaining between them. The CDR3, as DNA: TGCAGTGCTAGTCCGGGGGGCACCTACGAGCAGTACTTC. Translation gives CSASPGGTYEQYF.

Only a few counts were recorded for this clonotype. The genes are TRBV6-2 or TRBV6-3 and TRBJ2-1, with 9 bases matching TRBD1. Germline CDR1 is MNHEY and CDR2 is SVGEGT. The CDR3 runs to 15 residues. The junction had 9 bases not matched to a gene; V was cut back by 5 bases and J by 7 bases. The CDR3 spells CASSPRDREVNEQFF. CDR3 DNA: TGTGCCAGCAGTCCAAGGGACAGGGAAGTTAATGAGCAGTTCTTC.

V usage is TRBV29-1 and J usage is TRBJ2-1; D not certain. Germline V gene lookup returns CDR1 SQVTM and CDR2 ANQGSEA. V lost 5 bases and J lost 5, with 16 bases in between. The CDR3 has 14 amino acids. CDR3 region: CSVSGLHLNNEQFF. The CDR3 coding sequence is TGCAGCGTTTCCGGGTTACACCTTAACAATGAGCAGTTCTTC.

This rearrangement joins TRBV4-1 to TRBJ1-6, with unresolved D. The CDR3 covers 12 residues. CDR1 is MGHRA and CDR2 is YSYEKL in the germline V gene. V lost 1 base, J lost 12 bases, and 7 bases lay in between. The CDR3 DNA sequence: TGCGCCAGCAGCCAAGTAAGCTTACCCCTCCACTTT. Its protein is CASSQVSLPLHF.

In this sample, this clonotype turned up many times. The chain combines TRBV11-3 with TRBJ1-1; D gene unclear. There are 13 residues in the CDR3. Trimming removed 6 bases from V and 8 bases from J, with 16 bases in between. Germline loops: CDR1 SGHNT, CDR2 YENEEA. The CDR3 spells CASSFNVATEAFF. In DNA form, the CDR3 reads TGTGCCAGCAGTTTTAACGTGGCCACCGAAGCTTTCTTT.

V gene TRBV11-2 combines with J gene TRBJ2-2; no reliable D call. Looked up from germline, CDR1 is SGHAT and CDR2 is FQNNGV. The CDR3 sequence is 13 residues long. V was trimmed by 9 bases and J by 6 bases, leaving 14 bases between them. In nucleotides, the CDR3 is TGTGCCAGTAGTGCAGGACGGGCCGGGGAGCTGTTTTTT. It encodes CASSAGRAGELFF.

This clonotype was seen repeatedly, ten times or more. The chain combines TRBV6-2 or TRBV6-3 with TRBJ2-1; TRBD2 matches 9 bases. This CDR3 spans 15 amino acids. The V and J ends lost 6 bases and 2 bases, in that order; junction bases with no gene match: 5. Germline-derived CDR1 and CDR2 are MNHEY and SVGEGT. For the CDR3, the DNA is TGTGCCAGCAGGGTTAGCGGGAGAACCTACAATGAGCAGTTCTTC. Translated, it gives CASRVSGRTYNEQFF.

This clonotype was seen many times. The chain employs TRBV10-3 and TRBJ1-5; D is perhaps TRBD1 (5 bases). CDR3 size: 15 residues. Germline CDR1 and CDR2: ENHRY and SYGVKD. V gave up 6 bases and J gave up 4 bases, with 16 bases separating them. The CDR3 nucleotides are TGTGCCATCAGCCCAAGTGGGGGGGGGAATCAGCCCCAGCATTTT. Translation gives CAISPSGGGNQPQHF.